This T cell receptor (beta chain) was recorded in a study of regulatory T cells in long-lasting Graves disease. Study at large: The antithyroid drugs taken by newly diagnosed Graves' patients had been used for under 3 months. Findings of the study overall: Favored gene segments in persistent disease were TRBV28, TRBJ1-2 and TRBJ2-5. Persistent Graves' patients possessed reduced TCR diversity relative to recently diagnosed ones.

The time point is: newly diagnosed GD, antithyroid drugs for less than 3 months. Extracted RNA from PBMCs served as the source of the TCR library. This clonotype was seen many times. No antigen is known for it. Researchers made TCR beta libraries by using iRepertoire HTBI primers and running Arm-PCR on CDR3 regions. TCRdb reprocessed the multiplex PCR reads with MiXCR, giving one entry per CDR3 protein. The sample holds over 200,000 distinct CDR3 sequences, 18% seen once. From germline, CDR1 is MDHEN and CDR2 SYDVKM. The CDR3 runs 15 residues. J gave up 0 bases and V 5 bases, and 5 bases lay outside the gene matches.

The sequence was obtained from a female donor with Graves disease. Material: peripheral blood mononuclear cells (PBMCs), obtained at new diagnosis, from a patient treated with antithyroid drugs. The V gene is TRBV28, the J gene TRBJ2-7, with 9 bases fitting TRBD1. This chain's CDR3 is CASSRGTGFSYEQYF. The CDR3 DNA sequence: TGTGCCAGCAGTCGAGGGACAGGGTTCTCCTACGAGCAGTACTTC. Drawing the rest from reference TRBV28 and TRBJ2-7, the complete variable domain is DVKVTQSSRYLVKRTGEKVFLECVQDMDHENMFWYRQDPGLGLRLIYFSYDVKMKEKGDIPEGYSVSREKKERFSLILESASTNQTSMYLCASSRGTGFSYEQYFGPGTRLTVT.